The present T cell receptor beta chain was sequenced within a study of cytotoxic CD8 clonotypes in ibrutinib-treated CLL. Sequencing was performed with immunoSEQ multiplex PCR; in TCRdb, only in-frame clones are kept and a portion is missing. The sample yields roughly 130,000 clones, 85% to 95% seen once. Whole-study findings and limits: Against age-matched healthy donors, baseline clonality ran higher and tracked circulating CD8+ T-cell counts.

With respect to this clone: The antigen remains unidentified.

Germline V gives CDR1 LNHNV, CDR2 YYDKDF (reference sequence). This CDR3 spans 17 amino acids. The V and J ends lost 3 bases and 13 bases, in that order; junction bases with no gene match: 20. This chain uses TRBV15 with TRBJ2-3; TRBD1 agrees at 9 bases. This TCR derives from a human donor with chronic lymphocytic leukemia. The source was PBMCs, collected after 12 months of ibrutinib treatment. The CDR3 coding sequence is TGTGCCACCAGCAGCCCGGGACAGGGACTCCCCGGGGAAGTGGAGTATTTT. Protein sequence: CATSSPGQGLPGEVEYF. The full variable domain, rest sourced from reference TRBV15 and TRBJ2-3, is DAMVIQNPRYQVTQFGKPVTLSCSQTLNHNVMYWYQQKSSQAPKLLFHYYDKDFNNEADTPDNFQSRRPNTSFCFLDIRSPGLGDTAMYLCATSSPGQGLPGEVEYFGPGTRLTVL.